This T cell receptor beta chain was obtained from a study of shared clonotypes between healthy human individuals. Per germline, CDR1 SGHTA and CDR2 FQGNSA. Trimming took off 3 bases at V and 5 bases at J, with 14 bases between the two ends. CDR3 length equals 15 residues. The protocol was immunoSEQ multiplex PCR, while the TCRdb copy is restricted to in-frame clones and leaves out a portion. The data hold roughly 2,300,000 clones, with under 95% observed a single time. This chain connects TRBV7-2 to TRBJ2-4, with no clear D. This TCR was recovered from a man between 18 and 29 years old in good health. Some clones in this sample may be carry-over from other donors' samples. What was sequenced was naive CD4+ T cells from PBMCs. The sample's subset: CD45RA+ positively selected. CDR3 protein: CASSLGRLGQNIQYF. The CDR3 coding sequence is TGTGCCAGCAGCTTGGGTCGCCTAGGCCAAAACATTCAGTACTTC.